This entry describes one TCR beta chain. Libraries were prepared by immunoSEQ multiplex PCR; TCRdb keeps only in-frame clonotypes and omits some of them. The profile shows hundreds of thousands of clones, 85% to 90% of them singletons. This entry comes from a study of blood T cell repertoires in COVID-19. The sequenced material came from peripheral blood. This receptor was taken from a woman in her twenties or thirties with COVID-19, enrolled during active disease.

In DNA form, the CDR3 reads TGTGCCTGGAATCGGGTAGCGGGAGGTAATGAGCAGTTCTTC. The encoded protein is CAWNRVAGGNEQFF. The genes are TRBV30 and TRBJ2-1; 10 nucleotides align to TRBD2. Looked up from germline, CDR1 is GTSNPN and CDR2 is SVGIG (reference sequence). The V gene end was trimmed by 4 bases and the J gene end by 7 bases; junction bases not matched to a gene: 7. The CDR3 sequence is 14 residues long.